The clone carrying this T cell receptor (beta chain) was seen at least ten times. Its antigen is as yet unknown. The CDR3 totals 14 residues. Germline assignment: CDR1 MNHEY and CDR2 SMNVEV (reference sequence). V was trimmed by 5 bases and J by 6 bases, leaving 16 bases between them. TCRdb used MiXCR to reprocess the 5' RACE reads, holding one entry per CDR3 protein. The sample consists of 100,000 to 150,000 distinct CDR3 sequences, about 7% of them appearing once. This record comes from a study of T cells after yellow fever vaccination. Study-wide points: The CD4 and CD8 compartments had a small share of their clonotypes in common. FACS-sorted repertoires could harbor abundant contaminating bulk-population clonotypes.

The receptor comes from a man between 18 and 29 years old who received the YFV17D yellow fever vaccine. This specimen consisted of CD4+ T cells sorted from PBMCs, obtained roughly 10 days after the first yellow fever vaccination. The V call is TRBV27, the J call TRBJ1-1, with a possible D match to TRBD1 (6 bases). CDR3 DNA sequence: TGTGCCAGCAGTCCCCCCCAGGGGCGATCTGAAGCTTTCTTT. It codes for CASSPPQGRSEAFF.